This TCR beta chain appears in the sequencing data of a study of identical twins' blood T cells. Study-wide background: Roughly 6 alpha and about 6 beta libraries together yielded 50 million or so reads.

V was shortened by 0 bases and J by 4 bases, with 3 bases between the two germline ends. The germline V gene has CDR1 SQVTM and CDR2 ANQGSEA. This CDR3 contains 11 residues. Whole-study findings and limits: Top TCRbeta clonotypes were shared more with twin than unrelated donors.

Details on this clonotype: Its target is unknown.

TCRdb redid the calling of the 5' RACE reads with MiXCR, one entry per CDR3 protein. The sample consists of about 370,000 distinct CDR3 sequences, roughly 27% of them appearing once. Source material: PBMCs. The rearrangement links TRBV29-1 to TRBJ1-2; D not certain. The clonotype was recovered from a woman aged 18-55 years in good health. Here the CDR3 DNA reads TGCAGCGTTGAAGAGCGCTATGGCTACACCTTC. It specifies CSVEERYGYTF. The entire variable domain, with the rest obtained from reference TRBV29-1 and TRBJ1-2, is as follows: SAVISQKPSRDICQRGTSLTIQCQVDSQVTMMFWYRQQPGQSLTLIATANQGSEATYESGFVIDKFPISRPNLTFSTLTVSNMSPEDSSIYLCSVEERYGYTFGSGTRLTVV.